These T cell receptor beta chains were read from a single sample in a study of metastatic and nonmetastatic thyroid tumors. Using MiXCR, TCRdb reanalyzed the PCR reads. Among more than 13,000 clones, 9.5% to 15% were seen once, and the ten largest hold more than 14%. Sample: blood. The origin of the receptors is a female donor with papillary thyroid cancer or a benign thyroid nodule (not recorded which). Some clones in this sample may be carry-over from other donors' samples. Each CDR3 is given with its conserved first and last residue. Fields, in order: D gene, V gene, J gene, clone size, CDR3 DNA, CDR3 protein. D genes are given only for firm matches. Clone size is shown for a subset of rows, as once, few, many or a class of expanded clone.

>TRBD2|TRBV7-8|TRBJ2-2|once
TGTGCCAGCAGCGGACTAGCGGGGCGTGTCACCTGGGAGCTGTTTTTT
CASSGLAGRVTWELFF
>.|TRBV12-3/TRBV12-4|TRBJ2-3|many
TGTGCCAGCAGACTCGGGGGCACAGATACGCAGTATTTT
CASRLGGTDTQYF
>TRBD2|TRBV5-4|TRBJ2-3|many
TGTGCCAGCAGACATAGCGGGAAAAGCACAGATACGCAGTATTTT
CASRHSGKSTDTQYF
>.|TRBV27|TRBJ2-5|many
TGTGCCAGCAGTCGACTAAGCGGGCGGGGAGAGACCCAGTACTTC
CASSRLSGRGETQYF
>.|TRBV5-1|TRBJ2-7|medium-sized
TGCGCCAGCAGCTTGGTCGGCTACGAGCAGTACTTC
CASSLVGYEQYF
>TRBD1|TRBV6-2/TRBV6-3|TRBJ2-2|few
TGTGCCAGCACGGGACAGTTGAACACCGGGGAGCTGTTTTTT
CASTGQLNTGELFF
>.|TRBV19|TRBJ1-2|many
TGTGCCAGTAGTATGATGGGGTTGGCCCCTCTGGGCTACACCTTC
CASSMMGLAPLGYTF
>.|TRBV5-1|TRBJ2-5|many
TGCGCCAGCAGCTTGGCCGGAGATGAGACCCAGTACTTC
CASSLAGDETQYF
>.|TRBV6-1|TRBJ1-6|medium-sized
TGTGCCAGCAGTGAAGCGCCGGCAGGAGGCTCACCCCTCCACTTT
CASSEAPAGGSPLHF
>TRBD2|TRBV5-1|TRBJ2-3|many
TGCGCCAGCAGCTTGGAAACTAGCGGGGGCACAGATACGCAGTATTTT
CASSLETSGGTDTQYF
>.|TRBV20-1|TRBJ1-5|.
TGCAGTGCTATTTTTTGCAGGGGAAGCAATCAGCCCCAGCATTTT
CSAIFCRGSNQPQHF
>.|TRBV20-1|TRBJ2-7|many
TGCAGTGCTAGAGACCCAGTTAACTACGAGCAGTACTTC
CSARDPVNYEQYF
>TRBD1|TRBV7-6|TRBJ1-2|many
TGTGCCAGCAGCCCATCCCAGGGGGGGCTTGGATATGGCTACACCTTC
CASSPSQGGLGYGYTF
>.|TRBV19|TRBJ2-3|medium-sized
TGTGCCAGTAGTAAGGTTCCAGGGGAGGGCACAGATACGCAGTATTTT
CASSKVPGEGTDTQYF
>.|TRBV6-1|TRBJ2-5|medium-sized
TGTGCCAGCAGTAGTCGGGGGGCGGGAGAGACCCAGTACTTC
CASSSRGAGETQYF
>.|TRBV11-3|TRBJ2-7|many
TGTGCCAGCAGCCTAGGGGATTACGAGCAGTACTTC
CASSLGDYEQYF
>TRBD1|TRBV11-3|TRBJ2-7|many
TGTGCCAGCAGCTTCCGGCAGGGGGTGACCTACGAGCAGTACTTC
CASSFRQGVTYEQYF
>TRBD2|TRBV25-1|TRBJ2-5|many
TGTGCCAGCAGTGAACCTAGCGGGAGGGCCGAGACCCAGTACTTC
CASSEPSGRAETQYF
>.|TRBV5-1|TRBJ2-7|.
TGCGCCAACTCCCCGGTTGAGCAGGGAGGTTACGAGCAGTACTTC
CANSPVEQGGYEQYF
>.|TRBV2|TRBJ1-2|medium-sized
TGTGCCAGCAGTGATCAGGGCCAGGGTGGCTACACCTTC
CASSDQGQGGYTF
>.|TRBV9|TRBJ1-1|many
TGTGCCAGCAGCTCAAGACAGATAATGAACACTGAAGCTTTCTTT
CASSSRQIMNTEAFF
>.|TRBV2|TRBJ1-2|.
TGTGCCAGCAGTGGTGGCAAGGGATTACTCTATGGCTACACCTTC
CASSGGKGLLYGYTF
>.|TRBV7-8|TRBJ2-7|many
TGTGCCAGCACCCCTTTAGAGGGGCGCTCTATCGAGCAGTACTTC
CASTPLEGRSIEQYF
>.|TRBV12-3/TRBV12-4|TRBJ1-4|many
TGTGCCAGCAGTTTATACGGGGGTGGTAATGAAAAACTGTTTTTT
CASSLYGGGNEKLFF
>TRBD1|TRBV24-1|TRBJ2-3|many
TGTGCCACCAGTGATGCAGGGGACAGAAACACAGATACGCAGTATTTT
CATSDAGDRNTDTQYF
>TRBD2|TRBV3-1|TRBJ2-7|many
TGTGCCAGCAGTGGGACTAGCGGGCCGACCTACGAGCAGTACTTC
CASSGTSGPTYEQYF
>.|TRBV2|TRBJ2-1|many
TGTGCCAGCAGTGTATCTTGGGGGGTCAATGAGCAGTTCTTC
CASSVSWGVNEQFF
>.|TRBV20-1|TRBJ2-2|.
TGCAGTGCCATGGCCTGGACAGTTGGCGGGGAGCTGTTTTTT
CSAMAWTVGGELFF
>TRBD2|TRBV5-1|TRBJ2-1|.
TGCGCCAGCAGCTTGGGGGGACTAGCACCCTTCAATGAGCAGTTCTTC
CASSLGGLAPFNEQFF
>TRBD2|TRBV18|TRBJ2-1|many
TGTGCCAGCTCCGCGTCAGCGGGGGAGTACAATGAGCAGTTCTTC
CASSASAGEYNEQFF
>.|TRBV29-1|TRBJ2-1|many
TGCAGCGTTGAAGAAGGCTATGAGCAGTTCTTC
CSVEEGYEQFF
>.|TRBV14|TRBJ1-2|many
TGTGCCAGCAGCCAAGTAAGCGTCGCAGGTGGCTACACCTTC
CASSQVSVAGGYTF
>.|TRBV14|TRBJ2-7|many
TGTGCCAGCAGCCAAATGGGGGCGTCCCCCTACGAGCAGTACTTC
CASSQMGASPYEQYF
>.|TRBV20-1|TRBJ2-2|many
TGCAGTGCTAGTTGGGGAGTCGCCACCGGGGAGCTGTTTTTT
CSASWGVATGELFF
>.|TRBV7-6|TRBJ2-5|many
TGTGCCAGCGGTGGGGAGACCCAGTACTTC
CASGGETQYF
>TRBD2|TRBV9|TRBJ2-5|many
TGTGCCAGCAGCGCCTCGGGACTAGCTGCTTTGGAGACCCAGTACTTC
CASSASGLAALETQYF
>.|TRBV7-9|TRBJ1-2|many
TGTGCCAGCAGCTTATCAAAGGACGGCGGGCTTGGCTACACCTTC
CASSLSKDGGLGYTF
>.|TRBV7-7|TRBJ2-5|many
TGTGCTAGCAGCTTAGAGCCCCACCAGACCCAGTACTTC
CASSLEPHQTQYF
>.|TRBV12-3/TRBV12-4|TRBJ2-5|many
TGTGCCAGCAGTTTCCAAGAGACCCAGTACTTC
CASSFQETQYF
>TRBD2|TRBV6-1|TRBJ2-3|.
TGTGCCAGCAGTCGGCGGGGGGTTGCAGATACGCGGTATTTT
CASSRRGVADTRYF
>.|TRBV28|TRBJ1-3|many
TGTGCCAGCTCCCGGAGGGGAGTATCTGGAAACACCATATATTTT
CASSRRGVSGNTIYF
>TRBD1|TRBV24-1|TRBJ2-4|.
TGTGCCACCAGTGACTCGGGACAGGGGTCCGGCATTCAGTACTTC
CATSDSGQGSGIQYF
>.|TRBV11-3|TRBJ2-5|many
TGTGCCAGCAGCTTAGAGGGGGGGCGTCAAGAGACCCAGTACTTC
CASSLEGGRQETQYF
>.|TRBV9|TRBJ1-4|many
TGTGCCAGCACCCACACTACACCTAGGGGGTCATCAACTAATGAAAAACTGTTTTTT
CASTHTTPRGSSTNEKLFF
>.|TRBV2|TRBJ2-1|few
TGTGCCAGCAGCACCGGACAGATGAACAATGAGCAGTTCTTC
CASSTGQMNNEQFF
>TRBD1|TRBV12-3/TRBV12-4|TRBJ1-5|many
TGTGCCAGCAGCCCAAACACCGGGACAGGGTATCAGCCCCAGCATTTT
CASSPNTGTGYQPQHF